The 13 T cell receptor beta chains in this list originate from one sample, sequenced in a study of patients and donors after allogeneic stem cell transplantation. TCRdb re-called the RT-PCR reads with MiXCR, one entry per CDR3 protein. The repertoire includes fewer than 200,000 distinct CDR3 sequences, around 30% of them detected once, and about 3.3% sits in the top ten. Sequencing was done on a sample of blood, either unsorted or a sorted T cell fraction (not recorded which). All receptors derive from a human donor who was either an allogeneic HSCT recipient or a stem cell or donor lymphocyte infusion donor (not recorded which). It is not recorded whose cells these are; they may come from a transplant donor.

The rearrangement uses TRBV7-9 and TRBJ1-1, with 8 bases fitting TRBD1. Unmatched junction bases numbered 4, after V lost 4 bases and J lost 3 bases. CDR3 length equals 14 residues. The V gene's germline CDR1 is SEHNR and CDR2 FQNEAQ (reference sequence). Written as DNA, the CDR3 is TGTGCCAGCAGCTCCCTACAGGGGGACACTGAAGCTTTCTTT. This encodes CASSSLQGDTEAFF.

As DNA, the CDR3 is TGTGCCAGCAGCTTAAGGAGTGCAGGGGGCAACTATGGCTACACCTTC. Translating it yields CASSLRSAGGNYGYTF. J is TRBJ1-2 and V is TRBV7-9, with TRBD1 matching over 8 bases. The V segment lost 2 bases and the J segment 2 bases; nucleotides outside the gene matches: 7. Germline V gene sequence: CDR1 SEHNR, CDR2 FQNEAQ (reference sequence). The CDR3 length is 16 residues.

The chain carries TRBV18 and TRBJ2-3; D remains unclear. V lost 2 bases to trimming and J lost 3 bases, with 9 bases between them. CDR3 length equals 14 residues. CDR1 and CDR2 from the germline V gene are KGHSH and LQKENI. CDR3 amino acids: CASSPSGGTDTQYF. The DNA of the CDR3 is TGTGCCAGCTCACCATCGGGTGGGACAGATACGCAGTATTTT. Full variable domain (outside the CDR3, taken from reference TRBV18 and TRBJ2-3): NAGVMQNPRHLVRRRGQEARLRCSPMKGHSHVYWYRQLPEEGLKFMVYLQKENIIDESGMPKERFSAEFPKEGPSILRIQQVVRGDSAAYFCASSPSGGTDTQYFGPGTRLTVL.

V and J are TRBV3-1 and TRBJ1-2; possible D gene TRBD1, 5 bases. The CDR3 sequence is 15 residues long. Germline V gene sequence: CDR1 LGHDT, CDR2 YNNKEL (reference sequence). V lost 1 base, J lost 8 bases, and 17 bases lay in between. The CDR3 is CASSQARGLLRGYTF. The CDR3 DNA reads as TGTGCCAGCAGCCAAGCGCGGGGCTTGCTTCGAGGCTACACCTTC.

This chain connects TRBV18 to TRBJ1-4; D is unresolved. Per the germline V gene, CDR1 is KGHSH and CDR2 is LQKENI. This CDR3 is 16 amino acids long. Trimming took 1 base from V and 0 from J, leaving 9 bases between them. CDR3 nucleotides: TGTGCCAGCTCACCACGGCAGCCAGCAACTAATGAAAAACTGTTTTTT. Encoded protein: CASSPRQPATNEKLFF. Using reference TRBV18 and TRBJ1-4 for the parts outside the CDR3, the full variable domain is NAGVMQNPRHLVRRRGQEARLRCSPMKGHSHVYWYRQLPEEGLKFMVYLQKENIIDESGMPKERFSAEFPKEGPSILRIQQVVRGDSAAYFCASSPRQPATNEKLFFGSGTQLSVL.

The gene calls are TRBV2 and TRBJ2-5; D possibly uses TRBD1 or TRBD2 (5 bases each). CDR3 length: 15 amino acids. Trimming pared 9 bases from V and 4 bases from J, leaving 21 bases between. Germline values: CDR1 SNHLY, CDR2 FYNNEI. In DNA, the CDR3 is TGTGCCAGAAGTCCGACAGTTCTAGAGGGAGAGACCCAGTACTTC. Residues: CARSPTVLEGETQYF.

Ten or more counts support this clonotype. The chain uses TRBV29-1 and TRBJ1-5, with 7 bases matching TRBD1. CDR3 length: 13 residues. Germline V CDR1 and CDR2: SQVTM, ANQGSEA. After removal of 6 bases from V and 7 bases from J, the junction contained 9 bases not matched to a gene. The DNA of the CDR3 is TGCAGCGTGGCGGGACAGCCCGGGCAGCCCCAGCATTTT. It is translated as CSVAGQPGQPQHF. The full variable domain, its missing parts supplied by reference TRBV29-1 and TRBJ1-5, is SAVISQKPSRDICQRGTSLTIQCQVDSQVTMMFWYRQQPGQSLTLIATANQGSEATYESGFVIDKFPISRPNLTFSTLTVSNMSPEDSSIYLCSVAGQPGQPQHFGDGTRLSIL.

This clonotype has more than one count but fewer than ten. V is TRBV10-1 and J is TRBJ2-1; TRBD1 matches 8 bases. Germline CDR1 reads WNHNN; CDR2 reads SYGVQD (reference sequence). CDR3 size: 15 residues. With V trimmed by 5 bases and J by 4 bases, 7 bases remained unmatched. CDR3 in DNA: TGCGCCAGCAGTCCGGACAGGGATTTTTACAATGAGCAGTTCTTC. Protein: CASSPDRDFYNEQFF.

CDR3 nucleotides: TGTGCCAGCAGTTACGGACTAGCGAACTACAATGAGCAGTTCTTC. Encoded protein: CASSYGLANYNEQFF. The chain employs TRBV6-5 and TRBJ2-1; 9 positions agree with TRBD2. V shed 2 bases, J shed 3 bases, and the junction held 2 bases outside the gene matches. The CDR3 covers 15 residues. Germline-derived CDR1 and CDR2 are MNHEY and SVGAGI.

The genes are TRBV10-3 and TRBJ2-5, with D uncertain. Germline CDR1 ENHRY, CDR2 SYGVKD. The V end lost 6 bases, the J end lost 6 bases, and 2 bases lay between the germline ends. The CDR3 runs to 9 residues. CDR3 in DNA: TGTGCCATCAGAAAGACCCAGTACTTC. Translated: CAIRKTQYF.

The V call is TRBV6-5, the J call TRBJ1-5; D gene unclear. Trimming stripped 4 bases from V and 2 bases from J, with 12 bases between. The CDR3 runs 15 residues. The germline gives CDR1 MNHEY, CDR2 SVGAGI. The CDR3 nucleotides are TGTGCCAGCAGTTTGACACCGTCGGGCAATCAGCCCCAGCATTTT. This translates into CASSLTPSGNQPQHF.

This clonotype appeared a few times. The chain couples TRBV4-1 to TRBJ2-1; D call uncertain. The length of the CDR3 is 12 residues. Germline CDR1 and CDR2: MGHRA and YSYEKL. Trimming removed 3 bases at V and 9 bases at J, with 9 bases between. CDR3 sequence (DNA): TGCGCCAGCAGCCAGGGTACGTCTGAGCAGTTCTTC. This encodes CASSQGTSEQFF.

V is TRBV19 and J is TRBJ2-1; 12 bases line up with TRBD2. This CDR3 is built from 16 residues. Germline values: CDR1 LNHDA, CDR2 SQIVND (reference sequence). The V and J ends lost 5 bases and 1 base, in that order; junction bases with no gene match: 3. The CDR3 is CASSSGLAGSYNEQFF. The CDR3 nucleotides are TGTGCCAGTAGTTCAGGACTAGCGGGGTCCTACAATGAGCAGTTCTTC. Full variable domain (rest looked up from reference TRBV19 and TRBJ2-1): DGGITQSPKYLFRKEGQNVTLSCEQNLNHDAMYWYRQDPGQGLRLIYYSQIVNDFQKGDIAEGYSVSREKKESFPLTVTSAQKNPTAFYLCASSSGLAGSYNEQFFGPGTRLTVL.